This T cell receptor (beta chain) was captured by sequencing in a study of blood T cell repertoires in COVID-19. Study-wide context: Specimens from acute and convalescent COVID-19 originated in the United States, Italy and Spain.

Produced via immunoSEQ multiplex PCR; TCRdb's table is partial and in-frame only. The sample has approximately 110,000 clones, 88% seen once. The TCR was taken from a woman between 50 and 59 years old with active or convalescent COVID-19. The specimen was peripheral blood.

CDR3 bases: TGTGCCAGCAGCTGGCGGACAGGCGCTGGCTCCGAGCAGTACTTC. Amino acid sequence: CASSWRTGAGSEQYF. The chain couples TRBV5-5 to TRBJ2-7; 7 nucleotides align to TRBD1. V dropped 3 bases and J dropped 6; count of bases not matched to a gene: 12. This CDR3 is built from 15 residues. Germline V gene lookup returns CDR1 SGHKS and CDR2 YYEKEE (reference sequence). Complete variable domain (other parts from reference TRBV5-5 and TRBJ2-7): DAGVTQSPTHLIKTRGQQVTLRCSPISGHKSVSWYQQVLGQGPQFIFQYYEKEERGRGNFPDRFSARQFPNYSSELNVNALLLGDSALYLCASSWRTGAGSEQYFGPGTRLTVT.